A selection of T cell receptor beta chains follows, all from one sample in a study of T cell responses to AZD1222 COVID-19 vaccine. Clones were sequenced by immunoSEQ multiplex PCR, and TCRdb holds only the in-frame ones, with some missing. Of roughly 100,000 clones in the sample, roughly nine tenths were seen once. The input for sequencing was peripheral blood, taken 28 days after the second AZD1222 dose. The receptors were gathered from an adult who received the AZD1222 COVID-19 vaccine. The CDR3 runs from the conserved cysteine through the conserved F or W. The D gene is left open where the match is weak.

v_gene	j_gene	len	d_gene	CDR3aa
TRBV28	TRBJ1-1	17	.	CASSLGPPGRGDTEAFF
TRBV19	TRBJ1-1	14	TRBD1	CASRHRDRNTEAFF
TRBV23-1	TRBJ2-7	12	.	CASATRDWEQYF
TRBV28	TRBJ1-1	13	.	CATARQVNTEAFF
TRBV6-5	TRBJ2-7	13	.	CASSQSRPYEQYF
TRBV24-1	TRBJ1-2	13	.	CATSDSTAGSYTF
TRBV6-2/TRBV6-3	TRBJ1-1	14	.	CASSYPVFNTEAFF
TRBV25-1	TRBJ2-2	13	.	CASSESFTGELFF
TRBV25-1	TRBJ2-7	14	.	CASILNGSPYEQYF
TRBV5-4	TRBJ1-1	13	.	CASSLGGNTEAFF
TRBV23-1	TRBJ2-7	18	TRBD2	CASSPTEGTSLGRYEQYF
TRBV6-2/TRBV6-3	TRBJ2-7	16	.	CASSPRDGPGIYEQYF
TRBV7-2	TRBJ2-1	18	TRBD2	CASSTRVPSGRGHNEQFF
TRBV28	TRBJ1-1	15	.	CASSLQWVMNTEAFF
TRBV7-9	TRBJ2-2	14	TRBD2	CASSFSGRAGELFF
TRBV7-9	TRBJ2-1	14	TRBD2	CASSLTSGYNEQFF
TRBV29-1	TRBJ2-3	13	.	CSVTSGTTDTQYF
TRBV11-3	TRBJ2-7	13	.	CASSLFEGYEQYF
TRBV10-2	TRBJ1-1	13	.	CASSNSDNTEAFF
TRBV19	TRBJ1-5	13	.	CASKGIVNQPQHF
TRBV5-1	TRBJ2-7	13	TRBD1	CASSGTGGVEQYF
TRBV18	TRBJ2-1	15	TRBD1	CASTDRGRSYNEQFF
TRBV5-6	TRBJ2-4	13	.	CASSFLTGNIQYF
TRBV2	TRBJ1-5	13	.	CASKAGSNQPQHF
TRBV27	TRBJ1-1	12	.	CASGRDLAEAFF
TRBV27	TRBJ2-6	16	.	CASTQQGFSGANVLTF
TRBV6-5	TRBJ1-2	12	.	CASSVGHYGYTF
TRBV5-1	TRBJ2-1	16	TRBD2	CASSLEAAGGPGEQFF
TRBV29-1	TRBJ1-1	12	.	CSVGRENTEAFF
TRBV5-1	TRBJ1-1	14	TRBD1	CASSLVQGATEAFF
TRBV2	TRBJ2-7	12	.	CASVQGSYEQYF
TRBV5-4	TRBJ2-6	14	.	CASSRGFGANVLTF
TRBV5-1	TRBJ1-6	15	.	CASSLSGQPEAPLHF
TRBV19	TRBJ1-6	14	.	CASSIGEDNSPLHF
TRBV6-2/TRBV6-3	TRBJ1-1	14	.	CASSTGTASTEAFF
TRBV11-2	TRBJ2-5	14	.	CASSSATGRWTQYF
TRBV24-1	TRBJ1-5	12	.	CATSDPGQPQHF
TRBV27	TRBJ2-1	20	TRBD2	CASSYPPLAGGPRSYNEQFF
TRBV5-1	TRBJ2-7	15	.	CASSSWRQGTYEQYF
TRBV18	TRBJ1-1	14	TRBD1	CASSPGTGSSEAFF
TRBV6-2/TRBV6-3	TRBJ2-3	14	.	CASSPGLSTDTQYF
TRBV7-9	TRBJ1-4	16	TRBD1	CASRSGTGRGVEKLFF
TRBV13	TRBJ2-7	12	.	CASSLGAYEQYF
TRBV30	TRBJ2-3	13	.	CAWVQLPADTQYF
TRBV3-1/TRBV3-2	TRBJ2-5	11	.	CASKKQETQYF
TRBV7-9	TRBJ1-1	13	.	CASSTDLNTEAFF
TRBV9	TRBJ2-3	16	TRBD2	CASSSGLAKGSDTQYF